This entry concerns a single T cell receptor (beta chain). Its target is unknown. TCRdb redid the calling of the RT-PCR reads with MiXCR, one entry per CDR3 protein. The sample yields around 710,000 distinct CDR3 sequences, about 15% seen once. The data derive from a study of response to subunit inactivated influenza vaccine. General study points: There was a suggestion from the authors that each seasonal influenza vaccination recruits few new T cells.

Germline V gene sequence: CDR1 MNHNS, CDR2 SASEGT. This CDR3 is 15 amino acids long. Trimming cost V 5 bases and J 3 bases, with 17 bases left between them. The chain combines TRBV6-1 with TRBJ2-7; weak D call: TRBD1 (6 bases). This clonotype was obtained from a man aged 50 or older who received an inactivated influenza vaccine. The material was PBMCs from blood, obtained 14 to 15 days before vaccination. CDR3 protein: CASSRTGRNLYEQYF. The CDR3 DNA reads TGTGCCAGCAGTAGAACAGGGCGTAATCTCTACGAGCAGTACTTC.